These 3 T cell receptor beta chains were sequenced from one sample in a study of preoperative IRX-2 immunotherapy in early breast cancer. Sample treatment: preoperative locoregional IRX-2 cytokine immunotherapy. Sequenced by immunoSEQ multiplex PCR; TCRdb stores in-frame clones only, minus some. The sample yields 11,000 or so clones, approximately 79% seen once. The specimen was lymph node tissue, collected before IRX-2 immunotherapy. These receptor sequences come from a human donor with breast cancer.

The V and J genes are TRBV12-5 and TRBJ1-1; no clear D gene. This CDR3 region has 13 residues. The V end lost 1 base, the J end lost 4 bases, and 7 bases lay between the germline ends. The germline V gene encodes CDR1 LGHNT and CDR2 FRNRAP. The CDR3 loop is CASGLDETTEAFF. The CDR3 coding sequence is TGTGCTAGTGGTTTGGATGAAACCACTGAAGCTTTCTTT.

The rearrangement links TRBV6-8 to TRBJ2-7, with D perhaps matching TRBD2 (6 bases). CDR1 is MNHGY and CDR2 is SAAAGT in the germline V gene. This CDR3 contains 14 residues. V lost 7 bases and J 3 bases, leaving 16 bases between the germline ends. The CDR3 spells CASNPSGSFYEQYF. The CDR3 bases are TGTGCCAGCAATCCCAGCGGGTCCTTCTACGAGCAGTACTTC.

The count of this clone is one. The chain carries TRBV6-8 and TRBJ1-2; D is uncertain. The CDR3 runs 17 residues. V was cut by 0 bases and J by 0 bases, with 14 bases left in between. Germline V CDR1 and CDR2: MNHGY, SAAAGT. CDR3 in DNA: TGTGCCAGCAGTTACTCGAATATCGCAATATCTAACTATGGCTACACCTTC. Translation gives CASSYSNIAISNYGYTF.